This T cell receptor (beta chain) was identified in a study of shared clonotypes between healthy human individuals. Germline V CDR1 and CDR2: LNHNV, YYDKDF (reference sequence). The CDR3 totals 20 residues. Trimming took 0 bases from V and 4 from J, leaving 28 bases between them. Findings of the study overall: Owing to a small donor count, the genetic and exposure-history diversity represented was limited.

Source study methods: Sequence data from immunoSEQ were junction-only and lacked quality scores; consequently, filtering differed. The assay was immunoSEQ multiplex PCR, and TCRdb's table has in-frame clones only and misses some. D and trimming were read from the DNA, whereas the V and J calls and clone size are those reported in that table. The sample lists roughly 500,000 clones; 65% to 85% were seen once. A note on this clone: What it binds is not known.

The sequence derives from a woman between 40 and 50 years old in good health. Some clones in this sample may be carry-over from other donors' samples. Material for sequencing was PBMCs. The chain joins TRBV15 to TRBJ2-7; D might be TRBD2 (5 bases). The CDR3 region is CATSRDRYWGAVPHRYEQYF. In nucleotides, the CDR3 is TGTGCCACCAGCAGAGACAGGTACTGGGGAGCGGTACCACATCGGTACGAGCAGTACTTC.